The 15 T cell receptor beta chains listed next were all sequenced from one sample in a study of blood T cell repertoires in COVID-19 (dated by TCRdb to the early 2020s). Libraries were built with the immunoSEQ multiplex PCR assay. This immuneACCESS table, as held by TCRdb, lists in-frame sequences with V and J called but not all clones. Of the missing ones, under half trace to an unresolved V gene in checked studies; the others have no known cause. This sample comprises some 200,000 clones, 80% of them detected only once. Of the sample, around 13% is held by the ten largest clones. Sequencing input: peripheral blood. The receptors come from a human donor in a cohort sampled during active COVID-19.

The chain employs TRBV7-3 and TRBJ2-2, with D possibly matching TRBD1 (5 bases). V lost 4 bases, J lost 1 base, and 7 bases lay in between. The CDR3 sequence is 14 residues long. From germline, CDR1 is SGHTA and CDR2 FQGTGA. CDR3 loop: CASSSTGNTGELFF. For the CDR3, the DNA is TGTGCCAGCAGCTCCACAGGGAACACCGGGGAGCTGTTTTTT.

This clone was seen once. This rearrangement joins TRBV11-3 to TRBJ2-2; D is perhaps TRBD1 (6 bases). The CDR3 has 16 residues. The germline V gene encodes CDR1 SGHNT and CDR2 YENEEA. Trimming removed 1 base at V and 4 bases at J, with 13 bases between. The CDR3 DNA reads TGTGCCAGCAGCTTAGGACTGGGGGCGAGCACCGGGGAGCTGTTTTTT. It translates to CASSLGLGASTGELFF. The whole variable domain, filled in from reference TRBV11-3 and TRBJ2-2, reads EAGVVQSPRYKIIEKKQPVAFWCNPISGHNTLYWYLQNLGQGPELLIRYENEEAVDDSQLPKDRFSAERLKGVDSTLKIQPAELGDSAVYLCASSLGLGASTGELFFGEGSRLTVL.

The gene calls are TRBV5-5 and TRBJ2-3; 7 bases match TRBD1. The CDR3 is 15 residues long. The trim removed 3 bases at V and 2 bases at J, leaving 6 bases unmatched. Germline values: CDR1 SGHKS, CDR2 YYEKEE (reference sequence). This chain's CDR3 is CASSSTGIPTDTQYF. The CDR3 DNA reads TGTGCCAGCAGCTCGACAGGGATACCCACAGATACGCAGTATTTT.

The genes are TRBV6-2 or TRBV6-3 and TRBJ2-2; 7 bases map to TRBD1. Trimming took 4 bases from V and 4 from J; bases not matched to a gene: 6. The CDR3 sequence is 15 residues long. Germline lookup yields CDR1 MNHEY and CDR2 SVGEGT. The CDR3 bases are TGTGCCAGCAGTTCAGACAGGGCTGGCACCGGGGAGCTGTTTTTT. It yields the protein CASSSDRAGTGELFF.

V is TRBV5-1 and J is TRBJ2-7, with a tentative D call TRBD2 (5 bases). The V gene's germline CDR1 is SGHRS and CDR2 YFSETQ. This CDR3 region has 14 residues. The ends were cut back, 2 bases at V and 5 bases at J, with 14 bases in the middle. CDR3 bases: TGCGCCAGCAGCTTCGGGGTAACGTCGGACGAGCAGTACTTC. Protein: CASSFGVTSDEQYF.

This clone was counted a single time. This chain joins TRBV28 and TRBJ1-2, with a weak D call TRBD1 (6 bases). This CDR3 is 14 amino acids long. Germline values: CDR1 MDHEN, CDR2 SYDVKM. Trimming pared 7 bases from V and 8 bases from J, leaving 20 bases between. CDR3 sequence: CASIRQAGNRGYTF. In DNA, the CDR3 is TGTGCCAGCATCAGACAGGCAGGTAATAGAGGCTACACCTTC.

The rearrangement joins TRBV18 to TRBJ1-2; 8 bases fit TRBD1. The germline CDR1 and CDR2 sequences are KGHSH and LQKENI. Unmatched junction bases numbered 5, after V lost 2 bases and J lost 3 bases. The CDR3 consists of 15 residues. This chain's CDR3 is CASSPEGQGHYGYTF. Written as DNA, the CDR3 is TGTGCCAGCTCACCAGAAGGACAGGGCCACTATGGCTACACCTTC.

This clone was seen a single time. The V gene is TRBV7-2, the J gene TRBJ2-2; TRBD1 aligns across 11 bases. The CDR3 has 17 amino acids. Trimming at V came to 5 bases and at J to 0 bases, leaving 5 bases not matched to a gene. Germline-derived CDR1 and CDR2 are SGHTA and FQGNSA. The CDR3 coding sequence is TGTGCCAGCAGCCCCCGGGGACAGGGGGCGAACACCGGGGAGCTGTTTTTT. Translation gives CASSPRGQGANTGELFF.

This clone was recorded only once. The chain employs TRBV3-1 (or the pseudogene TRBV3-2) and TRBJ1-1, with D unclear. The germline CDR1 and CDR2 sequences are LGHDT and YNNKEL (reference sequence). The CDR3 totals 14 residues. The V gene lost 1 base and the J gene lost 0 bases, with 6 bases spanning the gap. The DNA of the CDR3 is TGTGCCAGCAGCCAAGGGGCACTGAACACTGAAGCTTTCTTT. Protein sequence: CASSQGALNTEAFF.

This sequence joins TRBV9 and TRBJ2-3, with D tentatively TRBD1 (6 bases). The CDR3 runs to 15 residues. Trimming removed 6 bases from V and 3 bases from J, with 17 bases in between. Per the germline V gene, CDR1 is SGDLS and CDR2 is YYNGEE. CDR3 bases: TGTGCCAGCACCCTGGGGGCCAGGGGAACAGATACGCAGTATTTT. Residues: CASTLGARGTDTQYF.

This chain connects TRBV19 to TRBJ1-1; TRBD1 matches at 7 bases. Germline CDR1 reads LNHDA; CDR2 reads SQIVND (reference sequence). The CDR3 runs 14 residues. With V trimmed by 7 bases and J by 4 bases, 9 bases remained unmatched. CDR3 nucleotide sequence: TGTGCCAGTATCAAACGACAGGGACTCACTGAAGCTTTCTTT. It codes for CASIKRQGLTEAFF.

This clone was seen a handful of times. The rearrangement links TRBV5-1 to TRBJ2-3; D might be TRBD2 (6 bases). Germline lookup yields CDR1 SGHRS and CDR2 YFSETQ. The CDR3 extends over 15 amino acids. V lost 0 bases and J 4 bases, leaving 12 bases between the germline ends. CDR3 sequence reads: CASSLVGGPSDTQYF. CDR3 nucleotides: TGCGCCAGCAGCTTGGTGGGGGGACCGTCAGATACGCAGTATTTT.

CDR3 in DNA: TGTGCCAGCAGGCGGGCCGGGCTTAGCGGGCCCTCCTACGAGCAGTACTTC. Translated: CASRRAGLSGPSYEQYF. This rearrangement joins TRBV3-1 (or the pseudogene TRBV3-2) to TRBJ2-7, with TRBD2 matching 7 bases. The CDR3 covers 17 residues. V gave up 6 bases and J gave up 0 bases; unmatched junction bases: 14. Germline V gene lookup returns CDR1 LGHDT and CDR2 YNNKEL (reference sequence).

V usage is TRBV27 and J usage is TRBJ1-1; the D is unclear. Germline loops: CDR1 MNHEY, CDR2 SMNVEV (reference sequence). V was shortened by 6 bases and J by 7 bases, with 15 bases between the two germline ends. The CDR3 loop spans 13 amino acids. CDR3 nucleotide sequence: TGTGCCAGCAGCCGCCTTGTGGAGGGTGAAGCTTTCTTT. It codes for CASSRLVEGEAFF.

This clone was counted a single time. The rearrangement uses TRBV7-9 and TRBJ1-5; D not certain. Trimming took off 5 bases at V and 4 bases at J, with 12 bases between the two ends. CDR3 length: 14 residues. Germline-derived CDR1 and CDR2 are SEHNR and FQNEAQ (reference sequence). The CDR3 spells CASSPTWPNQPQHF. CDR3 DNA: TGTGCCAGCAGCCCAACCTGGCCGAATCAGCCCCAGCATTTT. Full variable domain (rest looked up from reference TRBV7-9 and TRBJ1-5): DTGVSQNPRHKITKRGQNVTFRCDPISEHNRLYWYRQTLGQGPEFLTYFQNEAQLEKSRLLSDRFSAERPKGSFSTLEIQRTEQGDSAMYLCASSPTWPNQPQHFGDGTRLSIL.